Below, 23 T cell receptor beta chains from the same sample are listed, as sequenced in a study of blood T cell repertoires in COVID-19. Here immunoSEQ multiplex PCR was the method, and the copy in TCRdb shows in-frame clones only, minus some. The repertoire includes some 150,000 clones, roughly four fifths of them detected once, and roughly 8.6% sits in the top ten. Sequenced sample: peripheral blood. The receptors here all came from a woman between 50 and 59 years old with active or convalescent COVID-19.

The chain uses TRBV19 and TRBJ1-4; TRBD1 aligns across 9 bases. The V and J ends lost 5 bases and 2 bases, in that order; junction bases with no gene match: 9. Germline CDR1 and CDR2: LNHDA and SQIVND (reference sequence). This CDR3 has 17 amino acids. The CDR3 here is CASSEQGAPFTNEKLFF. The CDR3 DNA sequence: TGTGCCAGTAGTGAACAGGGGGCACCCTTCACTAATGAAAAACTGTTTTTT. The full variable domain, with the rest looked up from reference TRBV19 and TRBJ1-4, is DGGITQSPKYLFRKEGQNVTLSCEQNLNHDAMYWYRQDPGQGLRLIYYSQIVNDFQKGDIAEGYSVSREKKESFPLTVTSAQKNPTAFYLCASSEQGAPFTNEKLFFGSGTQLSVL.

This clone was picked up one time. This chain's CDR3 is CASSLGPGVPLRTEAFF. DNA for the CDR3: TGTGCCAGCAGCTTGGGCCCCGGGGTCCCCCTTCGGACTGAAGCTTTCTTT. V is TRBV5-8 and J is TRBJ1-1; D is unresolved. There are 17 residues in the CDR3. Germline lookup yields CDR1 SGHTS and CDR2 YDEGEE. With 0 bases removed from V and 5 bases from J, the gap between germline ends came to 20 bases.

The chain has TRBV27 and TRBJ1-5; D gene unclear. V was clipped by 4 bases and J by 0 bases, with 7 bases between them. The germline V gene encodes CDR1 MNHEY and CDR2 SMNVEV (reference sequence). The CDR3 runs to 14 residues. The CDR3 DNA is TGTGCCAGCAGTTCACAGTATAGCAATCAGCCCCAGCATTTT. Translating gives CASSSQYSNQPQHF.

The V and J genes are TRBV4-1 and TRBJ1-2; TRBD1 matches at 8 bases. Germline V CDR1 and CDR2: MGHRA, YSYEKL. Trimming at V came to 0 bases and at J to 6 bases, leaving 9 bases not matched to a gene. The CDR3 sequence is 16 residues long. The CDR3 region is CASSQDSGRGRDGYTF. The CDR3 DNA reads as TGCGCCAGCAGCCAAGATAGCGGCAGGGGGCGTGATGGCTACACCTTC.

Only a few counts were recorded for this clone. The genes are TRBV19 and TRBJ1-1; D remains unclear. Germline lookup yields CDR1 LNHDA and CDR2 SQIVND (reference sequence). The CDR3 length is 11 residues. Between the trimmed V and J ends, which lost 6 bases and 7 bases, there was a span of 9 bases. The CDR3 loop reads CASSSVLEAFF. CDR3 nucleotides: TGTGCCAGTAGCTCGGTACTTGAAGCTTTCTTT.

V gene TRBV19 combines with J gene TRBJ2-3; 8 nucleotides match TRBD2. The CDR3 is 14 residues long. Germline-derived CDR1 and CDR2 are LNHDA and SQIVND (reference sequence). The J segment lost 7 bases and the V segment lost 6 bases, leaving 9 bases of the junction unmatched. DNA for the CDR3: TGTGCCAGTAGCCCGACTAGCGCCTTGAATACGCAGTATTTT. This encodes CASSPTSALNTQYF.

This clone was observed a few times. This chain links TRBV6-9 with TRBJ1-6; 7 nucleotides agree with TRBD1. The length of the CDR3 is 12 residues. CDR1 MNHGY and CDR2 SVAAGI come from the germline V gene. V shed 9 bases, J shed 5 bases, and the junction held 1 base outside the gene matches. The CDR3 sequence is CARTGDNSPLHF. The CDR3 DNA is TGTGCCAGAACAGGGGATAATTCACCCCTCCACTTT.

This clone occurred many times. The rearrangement uses TRBV4-2 and TRBJ1-1, with TRBD1 matching over 8 bases. The CDR3 has 17 amino acids. Looked up from germline, CDR1 is LGHNA and CDR2 is YNFKEQ. V shed 0 bases, J shed 6 bases, and the junction held 12 bases outside the gene matches. The CDR3 is CASSQDNRGANSAEAFF. CDR3 nucleotides: TGTGCCAGCAGCCAAGACAACAGGGGGGCCAACAGCGCTGAAGCTTTCTTT.

This clone has only one observation. The chain carries TRBV7-2 and TRBJ2-5; 7 nucleotides agree with TRBD1. The V and J ends lost 1 base and 4 bases, in that order; junction bases with no gene match: 3. The CDR3 length is 14 residues. Per germline, CDR1 SGHTA and CDR2 FQGNSA. In DNA, the CDR3 is TGTGCCAGCAGCTTAGTGCAGGGGGTAGAGACCCAGTACTTC. Translated: CASSLVQGVETQYF.

This clone was detected only once. J is TRBJ1-1 and V is TRBV6-5; a weak D match, TRBD1 (5 bases). This CDR3 spans 13 amino acids. Trimming removed 2 bases from V and 8 bases from J, with 12 bases in between. The germline gives CDR1 MNHEY, CDR2 SVGAGI. CDR3 amino acids: CASSYPSKGEAFF. The CDR3 coding sequence is TGTGCCAGCAGTTACCCTTCTAAGGGGGAAGCTTTCTTT.

The chain uses TRBV30 and TRBJ2-2, with 11 bases aligning to TRBD2. Losses at the gene ends were 3 bases for V and 5 bases for J; bases not matched to a gene: 8. The germline gives CDR1 GTSNPN, CDR2 SVGIG (reference sequence). The CDR3 is 16 amino acids. The CDR3 nucleotides read TGTGCCTGGAGCCGTAGCGGGAGGGCGTTGACCGGGGAGCTGTTTTTT. It specifies CAWSRSGRALTGELFF.

The V gene is TRBV30, the J gene TRBJ1-2, with 8 positions matching TRBD1. V shed 1 base, J shed 5 bases, and the junction held 15 bases outside the gene matches. The CDR3 totals 17 residues. Germline lookup yields CDR1 GTSNPN and CDR2 SVGIG (reference sequence). DNA for the CDR3: TGTGCCTGGAGTGAGGCCCCACAGGGGGAGATCCTGTATGGCTACACCTTC. Amino acid sequence: CAWSEAPQGEILYGYTF.

This clone has just a few counts. The V and J genes are TRBV30 and TRBJ1-2; no clear D. V was cut by 4 bases and J by 8 bases, with 11 bases left in between. Germline CDR1 reads GTSNPN; CDR2 reads SVGIG (reference sequence). The CDR3 extends over 11 amino acids. CDR3 in amino acids: CAWKRGLGYTF. The CDR3 DNA follows: TGTGCCTGGAAACGGGGTTTGGGCTACACCTTC.

The chain joins TRBV28 to TRBJ2-7; D might be TRBD2 (6 bases). The CDR3 runs 14 residues. Between the trimmed V and J ends, which lost 6 bases and 5 bases, there was a span of 17 bases. The germline CDR1 and CDR2 sequences are MDHEN and SYDVKM. CDR3 region: CASSTGTGGDEQYF. Here the CDR3 DNA reads TGTGCCAGCAGCACCGGGACGGGCGGGGACGAGCAGTACTTC.

The chain recombines TRBV11-1 with TRBJ2-1; 10 bases fit TRBD1. With V trimmed by 0 bases and J by 6 bases, 5 bases remained unmatched. The CDR3 contains 16 residues. Germline loops: CDR1 SGHAT, CDR2 FQDESV (reference sequence). The CDR3 protein is CASSLARGQGFNEQFF. DNA for the CDR3: TGTGCCAGCAGCTTAGCGAGGGGACAGGGGTTCAATGAGCAGTTCTTC.

The J gene is TRBJ2-3, the V gene TRBV7-9; weak D call: TRBD2 (5 bases). V was pared by 5 bases and J by 0 bases, with 18 bases between. Germline CDR1 SEHNR, CDR2 FQNEAQ (reference sequence). The CDR3 is 17 residues long. This CDR3 is CASSASSLGISTDTQYF. DNA for the CDR3: TGTGCCAGCAGCGCATCCTCACTAGGCATTAGCACAGATACGCAGTATTTT.

The chain recombines TRBV18 with TRBJ1-1, with TRBD1 matching over 10 bases. Losses at the gene ends were 3 bases for V and 8 bases for J; bases not matched to a gene: 3. CDR1 KGHSH and CDR2 LQKENI come from the germline V gene. This CDR3 comprises 13 residues. CDR3 region: CASSPGTGAEAFF. The CDR3 DNA is TGTGCCAGCTCACCCGGGACAGGGGCCGAAGCTTTCTTT.

V and J are TRBV9 and TRBJ2-6; the D gene is possibly TRBD2 (6 bases). The CDR3 is made up of 16 amino acids. CDR1 SGDLS and CDR2 YYNGEE come from the germline V gene. V shed 0 bases and J shed 3 bases, with 10 bases lying between them. In DNA form, the CDR3 reads TGTGCCAGCAGCGTAGGCCGGGGGAGTGGGGCCAACGTCCTGACTTTC. Amino acid sequence: CASSVGRGSGANVLTF.

The gene calls are TRBV2 and TRBJ2-1; no reliable D call. V was clipped by 6 bases and J by 7 bases, with 13 bases between them. The CDR3 is 13 residues long. Germline-derived CDR1 and CDR2 are SNHLY and FYNNEI. The CDR3 bases are TGTGCCAGCAGCTCGACAAAGGTTAATGAGCAGTTCTTC. It codes for CASSSTKVNEQFF.

The chain joins TRBV6-1 to TRBJ2-7, with 7 bases aligning to TRBD1. Per germline, CDR1 MNHNS and CDR2 SASEGT. This CDR3 is 16 amino acids long. Trimming removed 4 bases from V and 3 bases from J; junction bases left unmatched: 12. CDR3 sequence reads: CASSGAPGTVFYEQYF. The CDR3 bases are TGTGCCAGCAGTGGCGCACCCGGGACAGTCTTCTACGAGCAGTACTTC.

This clone was found many times. The chain couples TRBV7-9 to TRBJ2-2, with D possibly being TRBD1 (6 bases). This CDR3 is built from 14 residues. Germline V gene lookup returns CDR1 SEHNR and CDR2 FQNEAQ (reference sequence). The ends were cut back, 2 bases at V and 7 bases at J, with 11 bases in the middle. CDR3 sequence: CASSLTQGGGELFF. Here the CDR3 DNA reads TGTGCCAGCAGCTTAACACAGGGCGGCGGGGAGCTGTTTTTT. The entire variable domain, with the rest obtained from reference TRBV7-9 and TRBJ2-2, is as follows: DTGVSQNPRHKITKRGQNVTFRCDPISEHNRLYWYRQTLGQGPEFLTYFQNEAQLEKSRLLSDRFSAERPKGSFSTLEIQRTEQGDSAMYLCASSLTQGGGELFFGEGSRLTVL.

This sequence joins TRBV7-9 and TRBJ1-3; TRBD1 might be the D (5 bases). The CDR3 length is 14 residues. Germline V gene data show CDR1 as SEHNR and CDR2 as FQNEAQ (reference sequence). V lost 1 base and J 2 bases, leaving 6 bases between the germline ends. The CDR3 sequence is CASSLGGAGNTIYF. The DNA of the CDR3 is TGTGCCAGCAGCTTAGGGGGGGCTGGAAACACCATATATTTT.

The chain is built from TRBV7-7 and TRBJ2-1; D not certain. Trimming removed 1 base at V and 4 bases at J, with 11 bases between. This CDR3 is built from 15 residues. In germline, CDR1 is SSHAT, CDR2 FNYEAQ (reference sequence). CDR3 DNA sequence: TGTGCCAGCAGCTTAGGTCCGACACCTTACAATGAGCAGTTCTTC. This codes for CASSLGPTPYNEQFF.